A selection of T cell receptor beta chains follows, all from one sample in a study of glioma-infiltrating T cells after dendritic cell vaccination. Clones were read by immunoSEQ multiplex PCR, and TCRdb kept only the in-frame ones, dropping some. The top ten clones hold 5.5% to 8% of a sample with about 87,000 clones, under 85% of them seen once. The sequenced sample was blood, obtained after dendritic cell vaccination. These receptors came from a human donor with glioblastoma. Both conserved end residues are part of each CDR3. Each record gives: D gene, J gene, clone size, V gene, CDR3 protein, CDR3 DNA. A D gene is named only where the DNA matches it firmly. Clone sizes are given selectively: once, few, many, or a class where the clone is expanded.

D: TRBD2; J: TRBJ2-2; size: -; V: TRBV6-4; CDR3: CASSDQGLAGHAGPGELFF; DNA: TGTGCCAGCAGTGACCAGGGGCTAGCGGGGCATGCCGGTCCCGGGGAGCTGTTTTTT
D: TRBD1; J: TRBJ1-2; size: -; V: TRBV7-9; CDR3: CASSSMDRDYGYTF; DNA: TGTGCCAGCAGCTCCATGGACAGGGATTATGGCTACACCTTC
D: TRBD1; J: TRBJ1-5; size: -; V: TRBV29-1; CDR3: CSAKGTENQPQHF; DNA: TGCAGCGCGAAGGGGACAGAGAATCAGCCCCAGCATTTT
D: TRBD2; J: TRBJ2-3; size: -; V: TRBV15; CDR3: CATSAWTSGGAGRQYF; DNA: TGTGCCACCAGCGCCTGGACTAGCGGGGGGGCCGGGAGGCAGTATTTT
D: -; J: TRBJ1-1; size: -; V: TRBV7-2; CDR3: CASSQSFNEAFF; DNA: TGTGCCAGCAGCCAAAGCTTCAATGAAGCTTTCTTT
D: -; J: TRBJ1-1; size: -; V: TRBV4-1; CDR3: CASSQDPQIEAFF; DNA: TGCGCCAGCAGCCAAGATCCACAGATTGAAGCTTTCTTT
D: -; J: TRBJ1-2; size: -; V: TRBV6-1; CDR3: CASMRNYGYTF; DNA: TGTGCCAGCATGCGAAACTATGGCTACACCTTC
D: TRBD1; J: TRBJ1-1; size: -; V: TRBV2; CDR3: CASGTQTGYTEAFF; DNA: TGTGCCAGCGGGACCCAGACAGGGTACACTGAAGCTTTCTTT
D: TRBD2; J: TRBJ2-7; size: once; V: TRBV7-2; CDR3: CASSQLAGGSEQYF; DNA: TGTGCCAGCAGCCAACTAGCGGGGGGCAGTGAGCAGTACTTC
D: -; J: TRBJ1-5; size: -; V: TRBV6-1; CDR3: CASSEAPRGQPQHF; DNA: TGTGCCAGCAGCGAAGCCCCCAGAGGACAGCCCCAGCATTTT
D: -; J: TRBJ1-1; size: -; V: TRBV27; CDR3: CASSLSQGNTEAFF; DNA: TGTGCCAGCAGTTTATCACAGGGGAACACTGAAGCTTTCTTT
D: TRBD1; J: TRBJ1-6; size: -; V: TRBV7-9; CDR3: CASSLTAGTGNSPLHF; DNA: TGTGCCAGCAGCTTGACAGCCGGGACAGGCAATTCACCCCTCCACTTT
D: TRBD1; J: TRBJ2-1; size: -; V: TRBV7-3; CDR3: CASSLMGQGGGEQFF; DNA: TGTGCCAGCAGCTTAATGGGACAGGGGGGAGGAGAGCAGTTCTTC
D: -; J: TRBJ2-2; size: -; V: TRBV5-1; CDR3: CASSLVGNTGELFF; DNA: TGCGCCAGCAGCTTGGTCGGGAACACCGGGGAGCTGTTTTTT
D: -; J: TRBJ2-1; size: -; V: TRBV4-2; CDR3: CASSQEPGYTEQFF; DNA: TGTGCCAGCAGCCAAGAACCAGGGTACACTGAGCAGTTCTTC
D: -; J: TRBJ2-7; size: -; V: TRBV7-2; CDR3: CASSLVPGNYEQYF; DNA: TGTGCCAGCAGCTTAGTCCCAGGGAACTACGAGCAGTACTTC
D: -; J: TRBJ2-7; size: once; V: TRBV6-5; CDR3: CASSSIDSYEQYF; DNA: TGTGCCAGCAGTTCGATCGACAGCTACGAGCAGTACTTC
D: -; J: TRBJ1-1; size: once; V: TRBV5-1; CDR3: CASSLDMNTEAFF; DNA: TGCGCCAGCAGCTTGGATATGAACACTGAAGCTTTCTTT
D: -; J: TRBJ2-7; size: -; V: TRBV5-1; CDR3: CASSPTLQVRSYEQYF; DNA: TGCGCCAGCAGTCCCACGCTTCAAGTGAGGAGCTACGAGCAGTACTTC
D: -; J: TRBJ2-7; size: -; V: TRBV29-1; CDR3: CSVVGGGAGEQYF; DNA: TGCAGCGTTGTGGGTGGGGGGGCCGGCGAGCAGTACTTC
D: TRBD1; J: TRBJ1-1; size: -; V: TRBV5-6; CDR3: CASSFVGQGTEAFF; DNA: TGTGCCAGCAGCTTCGTAGGACAGGGTACTGAAGCTTTCTTT
D: -; J: TRBJ2-1; size: -; V: TRBV7-8; CDR3: CASSLPQGYNEQFF; DNA: TGTGCCAGCAGTCTGCCACAGGGCTACAATGAGCAGTTCTTC